This entry lists 23 T cell receptor beta chains sequenced from one sample in a study of blood T cells in healthy people across ages. Using a J-beta primer mix together with a sample-barcoded 5' primer, a second PCR was run for about 6 to 12 cycles. TCRdb recomputed calls from the 5' RACE reads with MiXCR, one row per CDR3 protein. The table has 800,000 or so distinct CDR3 sequences, just under 25% seen once. These data are also associated with another study on T cells of mothers and their children.

Input material: blood. The receptors here all came from a boy younger than 18 in good health.

This clonotype has a single count. This rearrangement joins TRBV7-3 to TRBJ1-1; 7 bases align to TRBD1. Germline V CDR1 and CDR2: SGHTA, FQGTGA. The junction had 7 bases not matched to a gene; V was cut back by 5 bases and J by 1 base. The CDR3 contains 15 residues. The CDR3 reads CASSIKGAGNTEAFF. CDR3 nucleotides: TGTGCCAGCAGCATAAAGGGGGCAGGGAACACTGAAGCTTTCTTT. Complete variable domain (other parts from reference TRBV7-3 and TRBJ1-1): GAGVSQTPSNKVTEKGKYVELRCDPISGHTALYWYRQSLGQGPEFLIYFQGTGAADDSGLPNDRFFAVRPEGSVSTLKIQRTERGDSAVYLCASSIKGAGNTEAFFGQGTRLTVV.

V gene TRBV14 combines with J gene TRBJ2-5, with TRBD1 matching over 9 bases. The CDR3 has 17 amino acids. V trimming: 1 base; J trimming: 0 bases; junction bases outside the gene matches: 6. Germline V gene data show CDR1 as SGHDN and CDR2 as FVKESK. CDR3 in amino acids: CASSQVWDREYQETQYF. The DNA for the CDR3 is TGTGCCAGCAGCCAAGTTTGGGACAGGGAGTACCAAGAGACCCAGTACTTC. Full variable domain (missing parts from reference TRBV14 and TRBJ2-5): EAGVTQFPSHSVIEKGQTVTLRCDPISGHDNLYWYRRVMGKEIKFLLHFVKESKQDESGMPNNRFLAERTGGTYSTLKVQPAELEDSGVYFCASSQVWDREYQETQYFGPGTRLLVL.

In its sample, this clonotype was seen a few times. The chain combines TRBV5-1 with TRBJ1-2, with D unclear. The CDR3 is 16 amino acids. CDR1 and CDR2 (germline): SGHRS, YFSETQ. V lost 2 bases to trimming and J lost 4 bases, with 18 bases between them. The CDR3 loop reads CASSFGDGGLGYGYTF. The CDR3 DNA reads as TGCGCCAGCAGCTTTGGAGACGGAGGGCTTGGCTATGGCTACACCTTC.

The table lists this clonotype with a few counts. The chain recombines TRBV5-1 with TRBJ1-1; the D is unclear. The V end was cut by 4 bases, the J end by 6 bases, with 16 bases between. Germline values: CDR1 SGHRS, CDR2 YFSETQ. The CDR3 runs to 14 residues. The CDR3 nucleotides are TGCGCCAGCAGCGACGATGTCACGGGCCCTGAAGCTTTCTTT. Its translation: CASSDDVTGPEAFF.

The rearrangement links TRBV12-3 or TRBV12-4 to TRBJ1-2, with TRBD1 identical over 8 bases. With 5 bases clipped from V and 7 bases from J, the junction kept 6 bases outside the gene matches. The CDR3 runs to 13 residues. The CDR3 DNA reads TGTGCCAGCAGTAGGACAGGGCGGCCTGGCTACACCTTC. Translating it yields CASSRTGRPGYTF.

The chain is built from TRBV15 and TRBJ2-5, with D perhaps matching TRBD1 (5 bases). The J call could be wrong; TRBJ2-7 is a better fit for the DNA end. The germline V gene encodes CDR1 LNHNV and CDR2 YYDKDF (reference sequence). The CDR3 is 13 residues long. CDR3 loop: CATSRDWGDEQYF. CDR3 in DNA: TGTGCCACCAGCAGAGATTGGGGCGACGAGCAGTACTTC.

This sequence joins TRBV5-1 and TRBJ2-7; 7 nucleotides agree with TRBD2. This CDR3 spans 17 amino acids. Looked up from germline, CDR1 is SGHRS and CDR2 is YFSETQ. The junction had 9 bases not matched to a gene; V was cut back by 0 bases and J by 0 bases. The chain's CDR3 is CASSLDPSGTSSYEQYF. The DNA of the CDR3 is TGCGCCAGCAGCTTGGATCCTAGCGGAACTAGCTCCTACGAGCAGTACTTC. The variable domain in full, with the rest retrieved from reference TRBV5-1 and TRBJ2-7, is KAGVTQTPRYLIKTRGQQVTLSCSPISGHRSVSWYQQTPGQGLQFLFEYFSETQRNKGNFPGRFSGRQFSNSRSEMNVSTLELGDSALYLCASSLDPSGTSSYEQYFGPGTRLTVT.

CDR3 sequence reads: CAWANGQQETQYF. DNA of the CDR3: TGTGCCTGGGCAAACGGACAGCAAGAGACCCAGTACTTC. The chain joins TRBV30 to TRBJ2-5; possibly TRBD1 for D (6 bases). Per germline, CDR1 GTSNPN and CDR2 SVGIG (reference sequence). The CDR3 runs 13 residues. The germline V and J ends were trimmed by 5 bases and 2 bases, with 12 bases remaining between them.

The J gene is TRBJ2-3, the V gene TRBV14; 10 bases are a match to TRBD1. Germline V gene sequence: CDR1 SGHDN, CDR2 FVKESK. CDR3 length: 16 residues. J lost 6 bases, V lost 0 bases, and 6 bases had no gene match. The CDR3: CASSQDSGQGLDTQYF. The CDR3 nucleotides read TGTGCCAGCAGCCAAGATTCGGGACAGGGGTTGGATACGCAGTATTTT.

The J gene is TRBJ2-2, the V gene TRBV15, with a possible D match to TRBD1 (5 bases). CDR1 is LNHNV, CDR2 YYDKDF, per germline (reference sequence). The CDR3 runs to 16 residues. The V gene lost 0 bases and the J gene lost 6 bases, with 14 bases spanning the gap. The CDR3 sequence is CATSRDPAGKAGELFF. In DNA form, the CDR3 reads TGTGCCACCAGCAGAGATCCGGCAGGGAAGGCCGGGGAGCTGTTTTTT.

On this clonotype: This may be a read error: a much more frequent sequence differs by one nucleotide. This sequence joins TRBV20-1 and TRBJ2-5; no firm D call. The V and J ends lost 2 bases and 4 bases respectively, with 11 bases between them. From germline, CDR1 is DFQATT and CDR2 SNEGSKA (reference sequence). The CDR3 extends over 13 amino acids. CDR3 loop: CSARPSAGETQYF. CDR3 coding DNA: TGCAGTGCTAGACCCAGCGCTGGAGAGACCCAGTACTTC.

The sample holds a few counts of this clonotype. J is TRBJ2-5 and V is TRBV27; D is undetermined. The J call may be wrong; the DNA end is better matched by TRBJ2-7. Germline values: CDR1 MNHEY, CDR2 SMNVEV (reference sequence). The CDR3 sequence is 14 residues long. CDR3 amino acids: CASSLVDPSYEQYF. Here the CDR3 DNA reads TGTGCCAGCAGTTTGGTCGATCCCTCCTACGAGCAGTACTTC.

This clonotype turned up a few times. This chain connects TRBV2 to TRBJ1-1, with D unresolved. The CDR3 runs 12 residues. V dropped 7 bases and J dropped 10 bases, with 16 bases sitting between them. The germline V gene has CDR1 SNHLY and CDR2 FYNNEI. CDR3 protein: CASTQSTTGAFF. In DNA, the CDR3 is TGTGCCAGCACCCAATCTACGACCGGAGCTTTCTTT.

This chain connects TRBV7-2 to TRBJ2-5, with D unresolved. The CDR3 loop spans 15 amino acids. Germline V CDR1 and CDR2: SGHTA, FQGNSA. Trimming removed 2 bases from V and 0 bases from J, with 10 bases in between. The CDR3 spells CASSLTSWYQETQYF. DNA of the CDR3: TGTGCCAGCAGCTTAACAAGCTGGTACCAAGAGACCCAGTACTTC. Complete variable domain (other parts from reference TRBV7-2 and TRBJ2-5): GAGVSQSPSNKVTEKGKDVELRCDPISGHTALYWYRQSLGQGLEFLIYFQGNSAPDKSGLPSDRFSAERTGGSVSTLTIQRTQQEDSAVYLCASSLTSWYQETQYFGPGTRLLVL.

This clonotype has ten or more counts. This chain joins TRBV7-2 and TRBJ2-3; possible D gene TRBD1, 6 bases. The V end was cut by 3 bases, the J end by 4 bases, with 8 bases between. CDR1 SGHTA and CDR2 FQGNSA come from the germline V gene. This CDR3 spans 13 amino acids. The CDR3 nucleotides read TGTGCCAGCAGCTTTGGGGGCCCAGATACGCAGTATTTT. It translates to CASSFGGPDTQYF.

This clonotype was observed a handful of times. The CDR3 loop is CASSRDRQNEKLFF. CDR3 bases: TGTGCCAGCTCACGCGACAGACAGAATGAAAAACTGTTTTTT. V gene TRBV18 combines with J gene TRBJ1-4; possibly TRBD1 for D (5 bases). Germline V gene data show CDR1 as KGHSH and CDR2 as LQKENI. The CDR3 has 14 amino acids. Trimming took off 4 bases at V and 5 bases at J, with 11 bases between the two ends. Combining the CDR3 with reference TRBV18 and TRBJ1-4 gives the whole variable domain NAGVMQNPRHLVRRRGQEARLRCSPMKGHSHVYWYRQLPEEGLKFMVYLQKENIIDESGMPKERFSAEFPKEGPSILRIQQVVRGDSAAYFCASSRDRQNEKLFFGSGTQLSVL.

The chain carries TRBV4-3 and TRBJ2-6; 10 bases agree with TRBD2. Trimming cost V 1 base and J 4 bases; bases outside gene matches: 4. Germline CDR1 reads LGHNA; CDR2 reads YSLEER. This CDR3 region has 17 residues. The chain's CDR3 is CASSQVSGGTGANVLTF. The CDR3 DNA is TGCGCCAGCAGCCAAGTTAGCGGGGGGACCGGGGCCAACGTCCTGACTTTC.

In its sample, this clonotype was seen a few times. This chain connects TRBV7-9 to TRBJ1-4; unclear D gene. Per germline, CDR1 SEHNR and CDR2 FQNEAQ (reference sequence). V was trimmed by 4 bases and J by 6 bases, leaving 18 bases between them. This CDR3 is 16 amino acids long. CDR3 in amino acids: CASSSLQPTGHEKLFF. The CDR3, as DNA: TGTGCCAGCAGCTCCTTACAGCCGACCGGGCATGAAAAACTGTTTTTT. The variable domain in full, completed from reference TRBV7-9 and TRBJ1-4, reads DTGVSQNPRHKITKRGQNVTFRCDPISEHNRLYWYRQTLGQGPEFLTYFQNEAQLEKSRLLSDRFSAERPKGSFSTLEIQRTEQGDSAMYLCASSSLQPTGHEKLFFGSGTQLSVL.

This clonotype was recorded at least ten times. The CDR3 DNA reads TGCGCCAGCAGCCAAGACGCGTCCGCCCCTAATCAGCCCCAGCATTTT. Residues: CASSQDASAPNQPQHF. The chain couples TRBV4-3 to TRBJ1-5; D ambiguous. The CDR3 spans 16 residues. V was clipped by 0 bases and J by 4 bases, with 13 bases between them. Germline CDR1 is LGHNA and CDR2 is YSLEER.

This clonotype occurred a few times. This chain links TRBV7-9 with TRBJ2-3; 16 nucleotides line up with TRBD2. Germline CDR1 is SEHNR and CDR2 is FQNEAQ (reference sequence). V shed 4 bases, J shed 1 base, and the junction held 8 bases outside the gene matches. The CDR3 runs 19 residues. The CDR3 nucleotides read TGTGCCAGCAGCTACGCCAAGGGACTAGCGGGGGGGGGCACAGATACGCAGTATTTT. It codes for CASSYAKGLAGGGTDTQYF.

The V and J genes are TRBV28 and TRBJ2-5, with a possible D match to TRBD2 (6 bases). The end of the DNA is better explained by TRBJ2-1, so the J call may be wrong. The V gene's germline CDR1 is MDHEN and CDR2 SYDVKM. This CDR3 comprises 13 residues. This chain's CDR3 is CASSLEGRIEQFF. CDR3 nucleotides: TGTGCCAGCAGTTTAGAGGGGAGGATTGAGCAGTTCTTC.

The V call is TRBV4-1, the J call TRBJ2-3; 10 positions agree with TRBD1. Per the germline V gene, CDR1 is MGHRA and CDR2 is YSYEKL. With 3 bases clipped from V and 4 bases from J, the junction kept 4 bases outside the gene matches. The CDR3 sequence is 15 residues long. The CDR3 DNA is TGCGCCAGCAGCCAGGGACAGGGGTACCCAGATACGCAGTATTTT. This sequence encodes CASSQGQGYPDTQYF.

This clonotype was seen only a few times. The J gene is TRBJ2-5, the V gene TRBV29-1; the D gene is possibly TRBD1 (6 bases). This CDR3 comprises 20 residues. CDR1 and CDR2 (germline): SQVTM, ANQGSEA. V dropped 4 bases and J dropped 5 bases, with 35 bases sitting between them. In nucleotides, the CDR3 is TGCAGCGTTGTGGTTCCCGGGACACGACCTTATCTAGTAAGGAGGGAGACCCAGTACTTC. Translation: CSVVVPGTRPYLVRRETQYF.